This T cell receptor (beta chain) is drawn from a study of blood T cell repertoires in COVID-19 (TCRdb year 2020). A note on the overall study: Samples from collaborators originated in the United States, Italy and Spain and spanned both the acute and convalescent phases of COVID-19. A freely available public database, intended as a resource for researchers studying the immune response to SARS-CoV-2, is where the repertoires were released. Subjects who had been exposed to COVID-19, were actively infected with it, or had recovered from it provided the deeply sampled blood TCRbeta repertoires that made up the dataset. A de-identified subject ID, COVID-19 status, age in years and sex were almost always included in the sample metadata. Where available, HLA class I and class II types were taken from metadata supplied by the sample provider and were not determined by assay-based typing. The prospective study material was composed of cDNA or gDNA derived from T cells, B-cell-depleted T cells, or PBMCs. Samples were obtained from the ongoing ImmuneRACE study (first 160 participants) and from about 1,300 subjects provided by 6 global collaborators.

Whole blood was collected in K2EDTA tubes by collaborating institutions according to the institutions' own protocols. Collaborator samples were shipped for TCRbeta analysis as frozen whole blood, isolated PBMCs, or DNA extracted from either sample type. Summary of the overall study and its limitations: The quantity of clinical and demographic metadata differed by source and by participant and was supplied without curation.

The immunoSEQ Assay, a bias-controlled multiplex PCR, was used to amplify TCRbeta CDR3 regions from genomic DNA. The original pipeline was this. Nucleated cell counts per sample were estimated from amplification of reference gene primers within the assay. To quantify the absolute abundance of each unique TCRbeta CDR3 rearrangement, sequence reads were collapsed and filtered. For each sample, productive Simpson clonality was calculated by taking the square root of Simpson's diversity index across productive rearrangements. Not all clones reach the TCRdb copy of this immuneACCESS table, which keeps in-frame sequences only. Checked studies attribute under half of the gap to unresolved V genes and leave the rest unexplained. V and J calls and clone size are copied from that table; D and trimming were computed from the DNA. The sample table lists under 100,000 clones, 80% of them with a count of one. The top ten clonotypes cover around 12% of the sample.

As to this clone: Its antigen specificity is not known. Base qualities are not provided; no much larger clone lies one nucleotide away.

From the cysteine through the phenylalanine, the CDR3 covers 14 amino acids. Only CDR3 DNA remains: 42 bases, in frame from the first base. The germline V gene specifies MNHEY as CDR1 and SVGAGI as CDR2. The V end gives up 8 bases and the J end 6 bases, leaving 8 bases in the junction not matched to a gene. The sequence was obtained from a woman in her thirties or forties with active or convalescent COVID-19. Rearrangement joined TRBV6-5 to TRBJ2-2, and 8 bases in between align with TRBD1. Sequenced material: peripheral blood. The nucleotide sequence reads TGTGCCAGCGGACGGACAGGGCGCTCCGGGGAGCTGTTTTTT. Its product reads: CASGRTGRSGELFF.